This TCR beta chain appears in the sequencing data of a study of cytotoxic CD8 clonotypes in ibrutinib-treated CLL. About the research overall: Response samples followed a median about 12 months of treatment, range 6 to 36.

Study-wide results and limits: In sustained-remission versus progressing patients, sampling times differed. Upon ibrutinib response clonality rose, and upon progression it fell back toward baseline. Researchers report that baseline clonality outpaced age-matched healthy donors and tracked circulating CD8+ T-cell counts.

The table came from immunoSEQ multiplex PCR; TCRdb's copy has only in-frame clones and leaves some out. The sample carries some 93,000 clones, approximately 82% recorded once. In regard to this clone: Its antigen remains unknown.

This specimen consisted of PBMCs, obtained after 12 months of ibrutinib treatment. This sequence originates from a human donor with chronic lymphocytic leukemia.

Here the CDR3 reads CASSDSGQGAFF. In DNA, the CDR3 is TGTGCCAGCAGTGACAGCGGACAGGGGGCTTTCTTT. The chain couples TRBV2 to TRBJ1-1; the match to TRBD1 covers 9 bases. Germline V gives CDR1 SNHLY, CDR2 FYNNEI. V trimming: 3 bases; J trimming: 11 bases; junction bases outside the gene matches: 4. The CDR3 contains 12 residues.